What follows are 10 T cell receptor beta chains derived from one specimen sequenced in a study of PD-1 blockade in classical Hodgkin lymphoma. Repertoires were generated with immunoSEQ multiplex PCR, while TCRdb's copy carries only in-frame clones and drops some. This table holds roughly 86,000 clones, approximately 83% found once. Time point here: cycle 4 day 1 (C4D1), after five to seven weeks of nivolumab. Each patient relapsed following autologous stem cell transplantation, and prior brentuximab vedotin exposure differed. Here the sequenced sample was peripheral blood mononuclear cells (PBMCs), taken before the fourth cycle of nivolumab. The receptor source for this set is a human donor with classical Hodgkin lymphoma.

The chain is built from TRBV30 and TRBJ2-1; 10 positions agree with TRBD2. The CDR3 spans 16 residues. V was pared by 1 base and J by 10 bases, with 13 bases of the junction left unmatched. Germline V gives CDR1 GTSNPN, CDR2 SVGIG (reference sequence). The CDR3 spells CAWSALTSGTRSEQFF. The CDR3 DNA reads as TGTGCCTGGAGTGCCCTAACTAGCGGGACGAGATCCGAGCAGTTCTTC. The variable domain in full, with the rest retrieved from reference TRBV30 and TRBJ2-1, is SQTIHQWPATLVQPVGSPLSLECTVEGTSNPNLYWYRQAAGRGLQLLFYSVGIGQISSEVPQNLSASRPQDRQFILSSKKLLLSDSGFYLCAWSALTSGTRSEQFFGPGTRLTVL.

This chain links TRBV18 with TRBJ2-7; TRBD1 matches 11 bases. CDR1 is KGHSH, CDR2 LQKENI, per germline. CDR3 size: 15 residues. V was clipped by 6 bases and J by 5 bases; unmatched bases: 9. CDR3 amino acids: CASSHGTGGIDEQYF. For the CDR3, the DNA is TGTGCCAGCTCCCACGGGACAGGGGGTATAGACGAGCAGTACTTC.

This sequence joins TRBV5-1 and TRBJ2-1; 10 bases align to TRBD1. This CDR3 has 16 amino acids. Germline CDR1 reads SGHRS; CDR2 reads YFSETQ. V gave up 5 bases and J gave up 1 base; unmatched junction bases: 6. The DNA of the CDR3 is TGCGCCAGCAGACTGGGACAGGGGAAATCCTACAATGAGCAGTTCTTC. Translated: CASRLGQGKSYNEQFF. Combining the CDR3 with reference TRBV5-1 and TRBJ2-1 gives the whole variable domain KAGVTQTPRYLIKTRGQQVTLSCSPISGHRSVSWYQQTPGQGLQFLFEYFSETQRNKGNFPGRFSGRQFSNSRSEMNVSTLELGDSALYLCASRLGQGKSYNEQFFGPGTRLTVL.

This chain links TRBV10-1 with TRBJ2-2; D may be TRBD1 (6 bases). The CDR3 loop spans 13 amino acids. In germline, CDR1 is WNHNN, CDR2 SYGVQD (reference sequence). The V and J ends lost 4 bases and 7 bases respectively, with 10 bases between them. The CDR3 loop is CASSGQVDGELFF. In DNA form, the CDR3 reads TGCGCCAGCAGTGGACAGGTCGACGGGGAGCTGTTTTTT.

This chain connects TRBV6-5 to TRBJ2-2; 13 bases are shared with TRBD2. The germline gives CDR1 MNHEY, CDR2 SVGAGI. V was pared by 5 bases and J by 6 bases, with 3 bases of the junction left unmatched. This CDR3 has 15 residues. The CDR3 loop is CASSLLAGGPGELFF. DNA of the CDR3: TGTGCCAGCAGTCTACTAGCGGGAGGGCCCGGGGAGCTGTTTTTT.

This chain uses TRBV10-3 with TRBJ2-7; no clear D. V lost 2 bases and J lost 0, with 2 bases in between. The CDR3 length is 12 residues. Germline V CDR1 and CDR2: ENHRY, SYGVKD. CDR3 region: CAISETSYEQYF. CDR3 in DNA: TGTGCCATCAGTGAGACCTCCTACGAGCAGTACTTC.

The J gene is TRBJ2-1, the V gene TRBV5-6; unclear D gene. Germline V gives CDR1 SGHDT, CDR2 YYEEEE. The germline V and J ends were trimmed by 0 bases and 7 bases, with 11 bases remaining between them. The CDR3 spans 14 residues. CDR3 loop: CASSLVGVQNEQFF. In DNA, the CDR3 is TGTGCCAGCAGCTTGGTTGGGGTACAGAATGAGCAGTTCTTC.

The chain combines TRBV29-1 with TRBJ1-1; D unclear. This CDR3 is built from 13 residues. Germline CDR1 and CDR2: SQVTM and ANQGSEA. V lost 6 bases and J lost 5, with 16 bases in between. The CDR3 loop reads CSVEPRARTEAFF. In nucleotides, the CDR3 is TGCAGCGTCGAACCGCGGGCGAGGACTGAAGCTTTCTTT.

The chain combines TRBV1 with TRBJ1-4. TRBV1 is termed a pseudogene. The CDR3 sequence is 14 residues long. The CDR3 DNA is TGCACCAGCAGCCAGGTTGGGGGGTCTGAAAAACTGTTTTTT. Protein sequence: CTSSQVGGSEKLFF.

The chain uses TRBV7-6 and TRBJ2-5; D assignment may be TRBD1 or TRBD2 (6 bases each). Trimming took 5 bases from V and 7 from J, leaving 23 bases between them. The germline CDR1 and CDR2 sequences are SGHVS and FNYEAQ. This CDR3 contains 16 residues. CDR3 sequence reads: CASSLLVSGEAGTQYF. In DNA, the CDR3 is TGTGCCAGCAGCCTCCTCGTGTCAGGGGAGGCAGGGACCCAGTACTTC.